The TCR beta chain described here comes from a study of Ad26.COV2.S vaccination and SARS-CoV-2 variants. Turning to the study itself: Intramuscularly, Ad26.COV2.S was given either once or twice, 56 days apart.

The protocol was immunoSEQ multiplex PCR, while the TCRdb copy is restricted to in-frame clones and leaves out a portion. The table records 250,000 or so clones, 87% of them present only once. This clone showed up just once. What it binds is unknown. This CDR3 has 13 residues. V shed 5 bases and J shed 3 bases, with 7 bases lying between them. From germline, CDR1 is SGHAT and CDR2 FQNNGV. The treatment denotes: roughly 20 received Ad26.COV2.S at low or high dose, single or two shots; 5 received placebo; per-sample allocation not given. Repertoires come from day 63 after the first vaccine or placebo injection. Broader study findings: Similar non-spike TCR breadth was seen in vaccine and placebo recipients. Those who received the vaccine showed greater spike-specific TCR breadth than those given placebo.

Sequenced here: peripheral blood, sampled in a trial of Ad26.COV2.S vaccine versus placebo. This TCR was sampled from a person aged 18 to 65 who received the Ad26.COV2.S COVID-19 vaccine or a placebo. This chain links TRBV11-2 with TRBJ2-2; D gene unclear. The CDR3 spells CASSPTYTGELFF. As DNA, the CDR3 is TGTGCCAGCAGCCCAACTTACACCGGGGAGCTGTTTTTT.